Reported below is one T cell receptor beta chain. The sample belongs to a study of T cell repertoires in ileal Crohn's disease. Study-level information: About half received postoperative treatment, 10 to 11 with thiopurines and about 20 anti-TNF.

Assay: immunoSEQ multiplex PCR; the TCRdb copy retains only in-frame clones and omits some. Here the sample spans approximately 5,000 clones, roughly 77% being singletons. Unmatched junction bases numbered 8, after V lost 4 bases and J lost 6 bases. CDR3 size: 14 residues. Germline CDR1 reads SGHTA; CDR2 reads FQGTGA. J is TRBJ1-2 and V is TRBV7-3, with 7 bases that match TRBD1. This clonotype was sampled from an adult with Crohn's disease. The source material was ileal tissue. The CDR3 protein is CASSSRTGADGYTF. CDR3 bases: TGTGCCAGCAGCTCCCGAACAGGGGCGGATGGCTACACCTTC.